This entry is about one TCR beta chain. What antigen it recognizes has not been identified. No base quality information exists; no much larger clone differs at one position. Library creation used PCR. Sequencing instrument: Illumina HiSeq 4000. Bulk TCR libraries were made following a previously described method, with the TCR primers given in Table S5. Purification of total RNA was performed with the Qiagen AllPrep DNA/RNA kit. Before analysis, reads from multiple sequencing runs of the same library were pooled. Processing in the source paper ran as follows. Reads were retained only if an exact TCR constant sequence was present, and the retained reads were trimmed to 150 nt and grouped according to their 12-nt molecular barcodes. Reads inside each barcode group were sub-clustered using a 15% Levenshtein threshold, and a quality-weighted consensus sequence was constructed for each RNA molecule. Non-functional sequences were discarded, and so were lower-count sequences lying one edit away from another sequence. Based on a fit of two negative binomial distributions, barcode sub-clusters having less than 20% of the maximum read count were discarded. TCRdb reran the public reads through fastp at Q25 and MiXCR, keeping productive beta chains. Here each entry gathers all rows of one CDR3 protein and keeps the most common genes and DNA. None of the V and J calls come from the authors' own analysis; TCRdb made them. This sample gives about half a million distinct CDR3 sequences in total; around a fifth of them show up just once. Approximately 0.8% of the sample comes from the top ten.

Libraries of naive CD8 T cells were built from approximately 20,000 to 1,000,000 sorted cells, with 10%, 30% or 50% of the purified RNA used. Naive CD8 T cells were FACS-sorted as CD8+CD4-CCR7+CD45RA+ on a BD FACSAria II into RLT Plus buffer. Roughly 10 TCR copies' worth of Jurkat RNA were spiked into roughly 18,000-1,000,000 naive CD8 T cell samples to test detection sensitivity. Enrichment of CD8 T cells was performed with RosetteSep CD8+ T Cell Enrichment Cocktail and Ficoll-Paque, after which ACK red cell lysis was carried out. This record belongs to a study of molecular identifiers for immune sequencing clone quantification (dated by TCRdb to about 2018). In terms of the full investigation: For a replicate experiment, RNA from approximately 20,000 or 100,000 naive CD8 T cells was divided into five aliquots, of which four were sequenced. This methods study used CD8 T cells to benchmark TCR RNA copy counting and molecular-identifier clustering-based TCR repertoire sequencing (MIDCIRS). Study-wide findings and limitations: When barcode sub-clustering was omitted, TCR diversity was inflated by chimeric consensus sequences, with chimeras reaching as high as 47%. Modeling indicated around 3 TCR RNA copies recovered per cell, compared with 7.5 to 10 by digital PCR, which implies a capture efficiency of approximately 30%. Identical TCR molecules sharing a barcode could cause highly expanded clone sizes to be underestimated. Clones above 20 RNA copies held over 97% of molecules in CMV-specific effector cells but under 1% in naive cells. A single cell's worth of spiked-in Jurkat TCR RNA was reported detectable even among 900,000 to 1,000,000 naive CD8 T cells. The naive libraries included spiked-in Jurkat TCR RNA (roughly nine copies' worth), and this RNA is not part of the donor repertoire.

Per the germline V gene, LGHNA is the CDR1 and YNFKEQ is the CDR2. The trim is 0 bases for V and 2 bases for J, with a gap of 10 bases between the germline ends. From the cysteine through the phenylalanine, the CDR3 covers 15 amino acids. Kept here is only the CDR3 DNA, which spans 45 bases and is read in frame from base 1. This TCR came from a human donor in good health. Some libraries in this study had Jurkat cell RNA spiked in. Sequenced input: naive CD8+ T cells from blood, with Jurkat cell RNA spiked in. This specimen's cell subset or site label, interpreted: FACS-sorted CD8+CD4-CCR7+CD45RA+ naive T cells. The chain is made from TRBV4-2 and TRBJ2-5; the D gene is unclear. The CDR3 reads CASSQDLWSQETQYF. The nucleotides read TGTGCCAGCAGCCAAGATCTCTGGAGTCAAGAGACCCAGTACTTC.